The 9 T cell receptor beta chains below come from one sample, sequenced in a study of T cell repertoires in cytomegalovirus infection. One entry per CDR3 protein results from TCRdb running MiXCR on the reads. Altogether approximately 390,000 distinct CDR3 sequences are present, around a third being singletons, with the ten largest covering roughly 13%. Their antigens are not known. Sequenced here: cultured PBMCs, sampled from culture after CMV antigen stimulation. The source of these receptors is a human donor in good health (CMV status not recorded). Some clones in this sample may be carry-over from other donors' samples.

This clonotype was seen only a few times. The chain couples TRBV6-5 to TRBJ2-4; 8 positions match TRBD2. The J segment lost 9 bases and the V segment lost 2 bases, leaving 6 bases of the junction unmatched. This CDR3 has 14 residues. CDR1 and CDR2 from the germline V gene are MNHEY and SVGAGI. The CDR3 DNA reads as TGTGCCAGCAGTTACGCCCGGGAGGGAAGCATTCAGTACTTC. Translation gives CASSYAREGSIQYF.

The CDR3 DNA is TGTGCCAGCAGCCCGACTAGCGACTTCTACGAGCAGTACTTC. Residues: CASSPTSDFYEQYF. The chain carries TRBV7-6 and TRBJ2-7, with 8 positions matching TRBD2. Germline V gene sequence: CDR1 SGHVS, CDR2 FNYEAQ. This CDR3 contains 14 residues. V was pared by 5 bases and J by 3 bases, with 6 bases of the junction left unmatched.

CDR3 DNA sequence: TGTGCCAGCAGCTCGACTAGCGGGAGGGCCGCGGATACGCAGTATTTT. Its translation is CASSSTSGRAADTQYF. The rearrangement links TRBV7-6 to TRBJ2-3, with 14 positions matching TRBD2. V gave up 4 bases and J gave up 6 bases; unmatched junction bases: 6. Germline CDR1 is SGHVS and CDR2 is FNYEAQ. There are 16 residues in the CDR3.

This clonotype appeared many times. Compared with germline, one end of the junction differs, possibly owing to a read error. This chain connects TRBV27 to TRBJ1-4, with D possibly TRBD1 on 5 matching bases. This CDR3 has 14 amino acids. Germline CDR1 reads MNHEY; CDR2 reads SMNVEV (reference sequence). This CDR3 reads CASSFAGTAKNLFF. For the CDR3, the DNA is TGTGCCAGCAGTTTTGCCGGGACGGCAAAAAATCTGTTTTTT.

In this sample, this clonotype turned up many times. The V gene is TRBV7-8, the J gene TRBJ2-6, with 7 bases fitting TRBD2. After removal of 0 bases from V and 0 bases from J, the junction contained 8 bases not matched to a gene. The CDR3 is 19 residues long. From germline, CDR1 is SGHVS and CDR2 FQNEAQ. The CDR3 coding sequence is TGTGCCAGCAGCTTAGCGCCACTAGCGTGGAGCTCTGGGGCCAACGTCCTGACTTTC. As protein: CASSLAPLAWSSGANVLTF.

The genes are TRBV20-1 and TRBJ2-5; tentatively, D is TRBD1 or TRBD2 (6 bases each). CDR1 and CDR2 (germline): DFQATT, SNEGSKA (reference sequence). This CDR3 spans 15 amino acids. Trimming removed 5 bases at V and 5 bases at J, with 21 bases between. The DNA of the CDR3 is TGCAGTGCTGACGCGGTTTTGAGGGGGGTGGAGACCCAGTACTTC. Amino acid sequence: CSADAVLRGVETQYF.

There are a few counts of this clonotype. Here the CDR3 reads CASSLIGTRILNEQFF. The CDR3 nucleotides read TGTGCCAGCAGCTTAATAGGGACTAGAATATTAAATGAGCAGTTCTTC. V gene TRBV7-2 combines with J gene TRBJ2-1; 8 nucleotides match TRBD2. The CDR3 is 16 residues long. V lost 2 bases to trimming and J lost 7 bases; unmatched junction nucleotides: 10. Per germline, CDR1 SGHTA and CDR2 FQGNSA.

This clonotype was seen a few times. The CDR3 bases are TGTGCCAGCTCACGGCACACCGGGACAGGGCGTGAAAAACTGTTTTTT. It specifies CASSRHTGTGREKLFF. V usage is TRBV18 and J usage is TRBJ1-4; 9 nucleotides align to TRBD1. The CDR3 loop spans 16 amino acids. J was trimmed by 7 bases and V by 4 bases; bases with no gene match: 10. Germline V gene sequence: CDR1 KGHSH, CDR2 LQKENI.

The chain carries TRBV28 and TRBJ2-7; no clear D. This CDR3 is built from 13 residues. The V and J ends lost 1 base and 6 bases respectively, with 10 bases between them. CDR1 and CDR2 (germline): MDHEN, SYDVKM. The CDR3 loop is CASSLFRVSEQYF. Here the CDR3 DNA reads TGTGCCAGCAGTTTATTCCGGGTGAGCGAGCAGTACTTC.